This is a list of T cell receptor beta chains from one sample in a study of T cell responses to AZD1222 COVID-19 vaccine. The assay was immunoSEQ multiplex PCR, and TCRdb's table has in-frame clones only and misses some. The sample lists 55,000 to 65,000 clones; about 80% were seen once. The sequenced sample was peripheral blood, obtained 28 days after the second AZD1222 dose. The receptors here all came from an adult who received the AZD1222 COVID-19 vaccine. CDR3s include the opening cysteine and the closing phenylalanine or tryptophan. Fields, in order: J gene, V gene, clone size, D gene, CDR3 protein, CDR3 DNA. D genes are given only for firm matches. Size is stated for part of the rows, as once, few or many counts, or as a class when the clone is expanded.

>TRBJ2-2|TRBV11-1|few|TRBD1
CASSLEGQGAFGELFF
TGTGCCAGCAGCTTAGAGGGACAGGGGGCTTTCGGGGAGCTGTTTTTT
>TRBJ1-1|TRBV7-2|NA|TRBD1
CASSPTGGQNTEAFF
TGTGCCAGCAGCCCAACAGGGGGCCAGAACACTGAAGCTTTCTTT
>TRBJ2-3|TRBV7-2|NA|TRBD2
CASSFSGGGTDTQYF
TGTGCCAGCAGCTTTAGCGGGGGGGGCACAGATACGCAGTATTTT
>TRBJ2-2|TRBV10-2|NA|TRBD2
CARRRSGGGNTGELFF
TGCGCCCGCAGGCGTAGCGGGGGGGGGAACACCGGGGAGCTGTTTTTT
>TRBJ1-5|TRBV2|NA|NA
CASRGDSNQPQHF
TGTGCCAGCAGGGGAGATAGCAATCAGCCCCAGCATTTT
>TRBJ1-2|TRBV5-5|NA|NA
CASSSLQGAGTGRGDGYTF
TGTGCCAGCAGCTCACTCCAAGGGGCAGGGACCGGTCGGGGTGATGGCTACACCTTC
>TRBJ1-2|TRBV5-6|NA|NA
CASSLDNRSRGGYTF
TGTGCCAGCAGCTTGGATAACAGGTCGAGGGGAGGCTACACCTTC
>TRBJ2-6|TRBV27|NA|NA
CASMSNSGANVLTF
TGTGCCAGCATGAGTAACTCTGGGGCCAACGTCCTGACTTTC
>TRBJ1-3|TRBV5-1|NA|TRBD1
CASSTGQGEGNTIYF
TGCGCCAGCAGCACAGGACAGGGTGAGGGAAACACCATATATTTT
>TRBJ2-5|TRBV7-2|NA|TRBD2
CASSLRSGLAPGTQYF
TGTGCCAGCAGCTTACGGTCGGGACTAGCCCCGGGGACCCAGTACTTC
>TRBJ1-5|TRBV15|NA|NA
CATSREVPADQPQHF
TGTGCCACCAGCAGAGAGGTCCCGGCGGATCAGCCCCAGCATTTT
>TRBJ2-5|TRBV2|NA|NA
CASRGRGRETQYF
TGTGCCAGCAGGGGACGGGGACGGGAGACCCAGTACTTC
>TRBJ2-1|TRBV6-5|NA|TRBD2
CASSLAGSSYNEQFF
TGTGCCAGCAGTTTAGCGGGGAGCTCCTACAATGAGCAGTTCTTC
>TRBJ2-7|TRBV3-1/TRBV3-2|NA|NA
CASSPRSYSYEQYF
TGTGCCAGCAGCCCCCGCAGTTACTCCTACGAGCAGTACTTC
>TRBJ1-1|TRBV7-9|NA|TRBD1
CASRSGGDAGATEAFF
TGTGCCAGCAGATCAGGGGGGGACGCCGGGGCCACTGAAGCTTTCTTT
>TRBJ2-6|TRBV3-1/TRBV3-2|few|NA
CASTLSSGANVLTF
TGTGCCAGCACACTAAGCTCTGGGGCCAACGTCCTGACTTTC
>TRBJ2-7|TRBV11-2|NA|TRBD1
CASSLVFGTGAYEQYF
TGTGCCAGCAGCTTAGTTTTTGGGACAGGGGCATACGAGCAGTACTTC
>TRBJ2-1|TRBV7-9|NA|TRBD2
CASSLRGLAGNEQFF
TGTGCCAGCAGCTTAAGGGGACTAGCGGGCAATGAGCAGTTCTTC
>TRBJ1-6|TRBV4-1|few|NA
CASSQERGAPLHF
TGCGCCAGCAGCCAAGAGCGGGGCGCACCCCTCCACTTT
>TRBJ2-7|TRBV27|NA|NA
CASSSGSTYEQYF
TGTGCCAGCAGTTCGGGGTCCACCTACGAGCAGTACTTC
>TRBJ1-1|TRBV5-1|medium-sized|NA
CASSLGGSRDTEAFF
TGCGCCAGCAGCCTGGGAGGTTCTAGGGACACTGAAGCTTTCTTT
>TRBJ2-7|TRBV7-8|NA|TRBD1
CASSYLRQGAYEQYF
TGTGCCAGCAGCTACCTTAGACAGGGGGCTTACGAGCAGTACTTC
>TRBJ1-5|TRBV3-1/TRBV3-2|NA|TRBD1
CASSQDHRGGQPQHF
TGTGCCAGCAGCCAAGATCACAGGGGTGGTCAGCCCCAGCATTTT
>TRBJ2-1|TRBV19|once|NA
CASRRGGNEQFF
TGTGCCAGCAGAAGGGGAGGTAATGAGCAGTTCTTC
>TRBJ2-2|TRBV6-5|NA|NA
CASVKGPMNTGELFF
TGTGCCAGCGTTAAGGGACCTATGAACACCGGGGAGCTGTTTTTT
>TRBJ2-5|TRBV15|few|NA
CATSGGPDVGRGETQYF
TGTGCCACCAGCGGGGGGCCGGACGTCGGGCGAGGAGAGACCCAGTACTTC
>TRBJ1-1|TRBV19|once|NA
CASSLGNTEAFF
TGTGCCAGTAGTTTGGGGAACACTGAAGCTTTCTTT
>TRBJ1-2|TRBV6-5|NA|NA
CASSPPGRDYGYTF
TGTGCCAGCAGTCCGCCCGGGCGAGACTATGGCTACACCTTC
>TRBJ2-6|TRBV12-3/TRBV12-4|NA|NA
CASSMPGANVLTF
TGTGCCAGCAGTATGCCTGGGGCCAACGTCCTGACTTTC
>TRBJ1-1|TRBV3-1/TRBV3-2|NA|TRBD1
CASSQGWTGGVEAFF
TGTGCCAGCAGCCAAGGATGGACAGGGGGGGTTGAAGCTTTCTTT
>TRBJ1-3|TRBV10-2|NA|NA
CASSEQGGSGNTIYF
TGCGCCAGCAGTGAGCAGGGTGGCTCTGGAAACACCATATATTTT
>TRBJ1-1|TRBV12-3/TRBV12-4|NA|NA
CASSFGGGTEAFF
TGTGCCAGCAGTTTTGGGGGAGGCACTGAAGCTTTCTTT
>TRBJ2-3|TRBV4-2|NA|TRBD2
CASSQEGSGTSGGPDTQYF
TGTGCCAGCAGCCAAGAGGGGTCCGGGACTAGCGGGGGCCCAGATACGCAGTATTTT
>TRBJ1-1|TRBV2|NA|NA
CASSKEGGRSEAFF
TGTGCCAGCAGTAAGGAGGGAGGGCGGTCGGAAGCTTTCTTT
>TRBJ1-6|TRBV18|NA|NA
CASSPYGDFYSPLHF
TGTGCCAGCTCACCTTATGGGGATTTTTATTCACCCCTCCACTTT
>TRBJ1-1|TRBV11-2|NA|NA
CASSPGANTEAFF
TGTGCCAGCAGCCCCGGGGCGAACACTGAAGCTTTCTTT
>TRBJ2-7|TRBV2|NA|NA
CASSERQGYEQYF
TGTGCCAGCAGTGAACGGCAGGGCTACGAGCAGTACTTC
>TRBJ1-6|TRBV7-9|medium-sized|NA
CASRPGHNNSPLHF
TGTGCCAGCAGGCCGGGACACAATAATTCACCCCTCCACTTT
>TRBJ2-7|TRBV6-5|NA|NA
CASSYGGSEQYF
TGTGCCAGCAGTTATGGGGGTTCCGAGCAGTACTTC
>TRBJ1-1|TRBV7-2|NA|NA
CASSPQGAPTEAFF
TGTGCCAGCAGCCCCCAGGGAGCCCCCACTGAAGCTTTCTTT
>TRBJ2-1|TRBV9|once|TRBD1
CASSVEGTGGNEQFF
TGTGCCAGCAGCGTAGAAGGGACAGGGGGAAATGAGCAGTTCTTC
>TRBJ2-2|TRBV2|NA|TRBD1
CASLKPRDSNTGELFF
TGTGCCAGCCTAAAGCCCCGGGACAGCAACACCGGGGAGCTGTTTTTT
>TRBJ2-3|TRBV19|NA|TRBD2
CASSTSGVETDTQYF
TGTGCCAGTAGTACTAGCGGGGTTGAGACAGATACGCAGTATTTT
>TRBJ2-7|TRBV6-5|NA|TRBD1
CASSYTGGLYEQYF
TGTGCCAGCAGTTACACAGGGGGCCTCTACGAGCAGTACTTC
>TRBJ2-5|TRBV11-2|few|NA
CASSLVQPQETQYF
TGTGCCAGCAGCTTAGTCCAGCCCCAAGAGACCCAGTACTTC
>TRBJ1-4|TRBV19|NA|NA
CASTPDSRLNEKLFF
TGTGCCAGTACCCCGGACAGCCGCCTTAATGAAAAACTGTTTTTT
>TRBJ2-1|TRBV11-2|NA|NA
CASSLAGASEQFF
TGTGCCAGCAGCTTGGCGGGGGCGAGTGAGCAGTTCTTC
>TRBJ1-4|TRBV5-1|NA|TRBD1
CASSLRTGWGSGEKLFF
TGCGCCAGCAGCCTACGGACAGGGTGGGGGTCAGGCGAAAAACTGTTTTTT
>TRBJ1-6|TRBV5-8|NA|NA
CASSLNGESPLHF
TGTGCCAGCAGCTTAAATGGGGAATCACCCCTCCACTTT
>TRBJ1-2|TRBV19|once|NA
CASSRPRQPTNYGYTF
TGTGCCAGTAGTAGGCCCCGACAGCCTACTAACTATGGCTACACCTTC
>TRBJ1-3|TRBV19|once|NA
CASKLRGSGNTIYF
TGTGCCAGTAAACTAAGAGGCTCTGGAAACACCATATATTTT
>TRBJ1-3|TRBV29-1|few|NA
CSATDIFSGNTIYF
TGCAGCGCCACGGACATTTTCTCTGGAAACACCATATATTTT
>TRBJ1-5|TRBV10-2|NA|NA
CASSAGDRNQPQHF
TGCGCCAGCAGTGCGGGGGACCGCAATCAGCCCCAGCATTTT
>TRBJ2-7|TRBV19|NA|TRBD2
CASSPSGGYEQYF
TGTGCCAGTAGCCCTAGCGGGGGCTACGAGCAGTACTTC